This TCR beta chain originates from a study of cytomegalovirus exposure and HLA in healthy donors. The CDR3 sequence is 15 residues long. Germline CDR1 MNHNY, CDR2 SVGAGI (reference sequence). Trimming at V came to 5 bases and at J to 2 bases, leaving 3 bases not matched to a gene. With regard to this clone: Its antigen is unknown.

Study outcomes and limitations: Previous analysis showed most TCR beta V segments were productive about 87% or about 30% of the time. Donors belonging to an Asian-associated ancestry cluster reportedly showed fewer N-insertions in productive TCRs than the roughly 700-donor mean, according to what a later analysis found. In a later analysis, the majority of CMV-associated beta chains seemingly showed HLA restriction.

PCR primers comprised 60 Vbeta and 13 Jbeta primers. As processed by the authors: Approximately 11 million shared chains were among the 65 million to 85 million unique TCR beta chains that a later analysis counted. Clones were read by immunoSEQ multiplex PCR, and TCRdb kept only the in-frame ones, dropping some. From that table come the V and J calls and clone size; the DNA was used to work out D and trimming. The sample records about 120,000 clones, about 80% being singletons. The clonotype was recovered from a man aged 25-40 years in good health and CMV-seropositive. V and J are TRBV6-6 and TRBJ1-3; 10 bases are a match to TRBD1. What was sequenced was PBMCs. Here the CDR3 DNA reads TGTGCCAGCAGTGCCGGGACAGGGGCTGGAAACACCATATATTTT. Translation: CASSAGTGAGNTIYF.